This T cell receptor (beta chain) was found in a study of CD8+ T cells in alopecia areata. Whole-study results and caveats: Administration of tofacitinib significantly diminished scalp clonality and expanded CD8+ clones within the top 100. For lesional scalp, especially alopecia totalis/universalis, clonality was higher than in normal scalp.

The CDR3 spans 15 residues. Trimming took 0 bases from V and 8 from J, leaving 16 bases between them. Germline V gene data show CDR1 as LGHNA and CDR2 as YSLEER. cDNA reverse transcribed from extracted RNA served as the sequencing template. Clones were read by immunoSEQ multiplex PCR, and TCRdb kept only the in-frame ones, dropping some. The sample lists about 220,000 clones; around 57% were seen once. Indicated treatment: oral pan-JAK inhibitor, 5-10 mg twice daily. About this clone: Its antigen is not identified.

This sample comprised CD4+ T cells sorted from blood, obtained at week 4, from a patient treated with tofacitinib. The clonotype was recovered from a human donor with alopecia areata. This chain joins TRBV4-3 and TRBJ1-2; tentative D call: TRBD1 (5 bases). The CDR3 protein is CASSQDRQGRYGYTF. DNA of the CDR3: TGCGCCAGCAGCCAAGATAGGCAGGGACGGTACGGCTACACCTTC.